The rows below give T cell receptor beta chains drawn from one sample of a study of persistence of HIV-infected CD4 T cells. These receptors lack a known antigen. The data were produced by immunoSEQ multiplex PCR, yet TCRdb's version contains in-frame clones alone and is incomplete. The table shows fewer than 50,000 clones, with approximately 89% occurring only once. The sequencing here drew on CD4+ T cells sorted from PBMCs after approximately 19-hour stimulation, taken from a patient who received antiretroviral therapy. The receptor source for this set is an adult man with HIV who was CMV-seropositive. The CDR3 runs from the conserved cysteine through the conserved F or W. D genes are given only for firm matches. The listing skips clone size in some rows; elsewhere it reads once, few, many or a size class.

>TRBV28|TRBJ2-3|-|-
TGTGCCAGCAGTACCAACCAGTATACGCAGTATTTT
CASSTNQYTQYF
>TRBV9|TRBJ1-3|-|-
TGTGCCAGCAGCGTAACAGGGTACTCTGGAAACACCATATATTTT
CASSVTGYSGNTIYF
>TRBV5-1|TRBJ1-4|TRBD1|-
TGCGCCAGCAGCCCAGGGGGTCGGAAGGAAAAACTGTTTTTT
CASSPGGRKEKLFF
>TRBV5-1|TRBJ2-3|-|-
TGCGCCAGCAGCAGGTGGGGGGCGAGCACAGATACGCAGTATTTT
CASSRWGASTDTQYF
>TRBV7-3|TRBJ2-3|-|-
TGTGCCAGCAGCGGGCCCGGAGATACGCAGTATTTT
CASSGPGDTQYF
>TRBV7-8|TRBJ1-5|TRBD1|-
TGTGCCAGCAGCTTAGATGGAGGGACAGGGTGGACCAGCAATCAGCCCCAGCATTTT
CASSLDGGTGWTSNQPQHF
>TRBV7-2|TRBJ2-7|TRBD2|-
TGTGCCAGCAGCTTAGTCTGGACTAGCGGGGGCCCCTACGAGCAGTACTTC
CASSLVWTSGGPYEQYF
>TRBV10-3|TRBJ2-3|TRBD2|-
TGTGCCATCAGTGGACTAGCGAGCACAGATACGCAGTATTTT
CAISGLASTDTQYF
>TRBV2|TRBJ2-1|-|-
TGTGCCAGCAGTGAGGGACGCCCATACAATGAGCAGTTCTTC
CASSEGRPYNEQFF
>TRBV5-5|TRBJ2-1|TRBD1|-
TGTGCCAGCAGCTTGGAGCAGGGACAGGGGTACAATGAGCAGTTCTTC
CASSLEQGQGYNEQFF
>TRBV5-6|TRBJ2-2|-|-
TGTGCCAGCAGCTTGGTTGGGGCTGGGGAGCTGTTTTTT
CASSLVGAGELFF
>TRBV28|TRBJ2-7|-|-
TGTGCCAGCACCCTGGAGGGGCAGGGTGGGTACGAGCAGTACTTC
CASTLEGQGGYEQYF
>TRBV24-1|TRBJ2-1|-|-
TGTGCCACCAGTGATGTAAGCGGGTCGAATGAGCAGTTCTTC
CATSDVSGSNEQFF
>TRBV28|TRBJ2-3|TRBD2|once
TGTGCCAGCAGCTTAGCGGGGGGGCAGACAGATACGCAGTGTTTT
CASSLAGGQTDTQCF
>TRBV18|TRBJ2-7|TRBD2|-
TGTGCCAGCCGGGGGGAGGTCTACGAGCAGTACTTC
CASRGEVYEQYF
>TRBV2|TRBJ1-6|-|-
TGTGCCAGCGGGACACCGTATATGTCACCCCTCCACTTT
CASGTPYMSPLHF
>TRBV27|TRBJ1-3|-|few
TGTGCCCCCTTGAGACAGACCTCTGGAAACACCATATATTTT
CAPLRQTSGNTIYF
>TRBV11-2|TRBJ1-2|-|-
TGTGCCAGCAGCTTGTTGGGCTATGGCTACACCTTC
CASSLLGYGYTF
>TRBV5-1|TRBJ2-3|-|once
TGCGCCAGCAGCTTAGGGCAGTCCACAGATACGCAGTATTTT
CASSLGQSTDTQYF
>TRBV5-1|TRBJ1-4|-|-
TGCGCCAGCAGCCTGGCAGGCGGGACAACTAATGAAAAACTGTTTTTT
CASSLAGGTTNEKLFF
>TRBV11-2|TRBJ2-7|-|-
TGTGCCAGCAGCCCTCCCGGACGCTTGTCCCACGAGCAGTACTTC
CASSPPGRLSHEQYF
>TRBV7-2|TRBJ2-3|-|-
TGTGCCAGCAGCAAAAAGTGGGGGGGCAGCACAGATACGCAGTATTTT
CASSKKWGGSTDTQYF
>TRBV9|TRBJ2-1|TRBD2|once
TGTGCCAGCAGCGTAGACAGCGGGGGCTTCAATGAGCAGTTCTTC
CASSVDSGGFNEQFF
>TRBV2|TRBJ2-7|-|-
TGTGCCAGCGGTAACGGCGAGCAGTACTTC
CASGNGEQYF
>TRBV28|TRBJ1-6|TRBD1|-
TGTGCCAGCAGCACCGGGACAGTTAATTCACCCCTCCACTTT
CASSTGTVNSPLHF
>TRBV11-1|TRBJ2-4|TRBD1|once
TGTGCCAGCAGCTTAGCGCAGGGGGCTCGAGACATTCAGTACTTC
CASSLAQGARDIQYF
>TRBV6-5|TRBJ2-1|TRBD2|-
TGTGCCAGCAGCGCAACTAGCGGGGGGGCTAATGAGCAGTTCTTC
CASSATSGGANEQFF
>TRBV5-1|TRBJ2-1|-|-
TGCGCCAGCAGCTGGACGGAAGATGAGCAGTTCTTC
CASSWTEDEQFF
>TRBV6-1|TRBJ1-6|-|-
TGTGCCAGCAGTGACCTGGGACTGACTAATTCACCCCTCCACTTT
CASSDLGLTNSPLHF
>TRBV9|TRBJ1-1|-|few
TGTGCCAGCAGCGACAGGGTAAGCGGAGCTTTCTTT
CASSDRVSGAFF
>TRBV4-1|TRBJ1-3|TRBD1|once
TGCGCCAGCAGCCAAGTCCAGACAGGGGGAGTTGGCACCATATATTTT
CASSQVQTGGVGTIYF
>TRBV4-1|TRBJ1-2|TRBD1|-
TGCGCCAGCAGCCAAGACGAGGACAGGGTGTTCTCCGCTGGCTACACCTTC
CASSQDEDRVFSAGYTF
>TRBV3-1/TRBV3-2|TRBJ1-5|-|-
TGTGCCAGCAGCCAAGCTGTCGGGGCCCAATGGCCCCAGCATTTT
CASSQAVGAQWPQHF
>TRBV2|TRBJ2-4|TRBD1|-
TGTGCCAGCAGTGAAGAGGGACAGCCACGGGCCAAAAACATTCAGTACTTC
CASSEEGQPRAKNIQYF
>TRBV15|TRBJ1-2|-|once
TGTGCCACCAGCAGAGGGACAGTCGATGGCTACACCTTC
CATSRGTVDGYTF